Listed here are 8 T cell receptor beta chains from one sample, sequenced in a study of shared clonotypes between healthy human individuals. The assay was immunoSEQ multiplex PCR, and TCRdb's table has in-frame clones only and misses some. Among about 2 million clones listed, about 95% were seen once. Cells designated naive CD8 were CD45RO-negative and were positively selected for CCR7, with terminally differentiated effector memory CD45RA+ cells excluded. Sequenced: naive CD8+ T cells sorted from blood. The receptors derive from a man between 18 and 35 years old in good health.

The V call is TRBV11-2, the J call TRBJ1-5; maybe TRBD1 (5 bases). The CDR3 totals 19 residues. V was pared by 0 bases and J by 9 bases, with 27 bases between. From germline, CDR1 is SGHAT and CDR2 FQNNGV. The CDR3 coding sequence is TGTGCCAGCAGCTTAGAATGCAGGCAGGGACTACCTCGTGAGGGGCCCCAGCATTTT. Residues: CASSLECRQGLPREGPQHF.

The J gene is TRBJ2-7, the V gene TRBV5-8; no reliable D call. V was pared by 1 base and J by 7 bases, with 9 bases between. CDR3 length: 12 amino acids. Germline CDR1 reads SGHTS; CDR2 reads YDEGEE. The CDR3 DNA reads TGTGCCAGCAGCTTGTTCAGTGGTGAGCAGTACTTC. This translates into CASSLFSGEQYF.

Comments on this clone: The same CDR3 is also encoded by other DNA sequences in this sample. The chain joins TRBV5-6 to TRBJ2-5, with D perhaps TRBD1 or TRBD2 (6 bases each). V lost 0 bases and J 4 bases, leaving 10 bases between the germline ends. CDR1 SGHDT and CDR2 YYEEEE come from the germline V gene. The CDR3 extends over 14 amino acids. CDR3 sequence: CASSLVGGRETQYF. The CDR3 DNA follows: TGTGCCAGCAGCTTGGTGGGGGGCCGAGAGACCCAGTACTTC.

The V gene is TRBV7-6, the J gene TRBJ2-1, with 9 bases aligning to TRBD2. The CDR3 spans 15 residues. The germline V gene has CDR1 SGHVS and CDR2 FNYEAQ. V lost 5 bases, J lost 8 bases, and 10 bases stayed unmatched. The CDR3, as DNA: TGTGCCAGCAGCCCGGGACTAGCAACCTCGCATGAGCAGTTCTTC. Translated: CASSPGLATSHEQFF.

Turning to this clone: An end of the junction differs from the germline gene, which may be a read error. The chain is built from TRBV5-4 and TRBJ2-7; tentatively, D is TRBD1 (6 bases). CDR3 size: 11 residues. Germline V lookup: CDR1 SGHNT, CDR2 YYREEE (reference sequence). The CDR3 protein is CASSLGQDRAF. The CDR3 DNA reads TGTGCCAGCAGCTTGGGACAGGACAGAGCCTTC.

The rearrangement uses TRBV5-1 and TRBJ2-7; D unresolved. Germline values: CDR1 SGHRS, CDR2 YFSETQ. Trimming shortened V by 0 bases and J by 3 bases, and 7 bases separated the two germline ends. The CDR3 is 13 residues long. The CDR3, as DNA: TGCGCCAGCAGCTTGGGTTATATCTACGAGCAGTACTTC. This encodes CASSLGYIYEQYF.

The rearrangement joins TRBV7-9 to TRBJ2-7; D ambiguous. V was trimmed by 3 bases and J by 1 base, leaving 10 bases between them. The CDR3 runs to 14 residues. Germline assignment: CDR1 SEHNR and CDR2 FQNEAQ (reference sequence). The chain's CDR3 is CASSFAGPSYEQYF. CDR3 nucleotides: TGTGCCAGCAGCTTTGCTGGGCCTTCCTACGAGCAGTACTTC.

The chain joins TRBV7-9 to TRBJ2-7; TRBD2 aligns across 12 bases. CDR1 is SEHNR, CDR2 FQNEAQ, per germline (reference sequence). J lost 2 bases, V lost 5 bases, and 7 bases had no gene match. This CDR3 is built from 16 residues. CDR3 region: CASSDRLAGATYEQYF. CDR3 sequence (DNA): TGTGCCAGCAGCGACCGACTAGCGGGGGCCACCTACGAGCAGTACTTC.